The T cell receptor beta chain under discussion was sequenced for a study of T cell responses to AZD1222 COVID-19 vaccine. Study-wide findings and caveats: Among vaccine-associated CD4 TCRs, coverage spanned spike, with dominance at 160-218 and 743-854. In the spike-specific TCR repertoire, nearly half reportedly target unmutated variant regions.

The CDR3 loop spans 17 amino acids. Looked up from germline, CDR1 is LGHNA and CDR2 is YSLEER. V lost 1 base to trimming and J lost 0 bases, with 12 bases between them. Of note for this clone: Antigen: not known.

The assay was immunoSEQ multiplex PCR, and TCRdb's table has in-frame clones only and misses some. The sample consists of 180,000 or so clones, 93% of them appearing once. The TCR comes from an adult who received the AZD1222 COVID-19 vaccine. The sample was peripheral blood, taken 28 days after the second AZD1222 dose. The chain employs TRBV4-3 and TRBJ2-2; D tentatively reads TRBD1 or TRBD2 (7 bases each). CDR3 nucleotide sequence: TGCGCCAGCAGCCAAGGGGGGGGACAGCCGAACACCGGGGAGCTGTTTTTT. Its translation: CASSQGGGQPNTGELFF.